This T cell receptor beta chain was found in a study of identical twins. Findings and caveats of the study: Zero-insertion analyses were open to partial confounding by invariant MAIT and iNKT cells. The abundant beta clonotypes from cord blood had fewer insertions, and memory repertoires had none of this.

Germline V gene data show CDR1 as SNHLY and CDR2 as FYNNEI. CDR3 length equals 14 residues. Trimming removed 4 bases at V and 2 bases at J, with 11 bases between. This clonotype was detected a few times. What it recognizes is unknown. Each CDR3 protein gets one entry after TCRdb re-called the 5' RACE reads with MiXCR. The repertoire holds fewer than 900,000 distinct CDR3 sequences, approximately 21% seen once, with approximately 4.5% in the top ten. In addition, the sample was reused for a study of T cells expressing NK-cell markers.

The TCR comes from a young woman in good health. Sequenced input: PBMCs. The chain joins TRBV2 to TRBJ2-5; the D is unclear. In DNA form, the CDR3 reads TGTGCCAGCAGTGCCTCCCGGGTACAAGAGACCCAGTACTTC. Translated: CASSASRVQETQYF.